This record looks at one T cell receptor beta chain sequence and its context. Antigen: not known. CDR1 and CDR2 from the germline V gene are MNHEY and SVGAGI. V was cut by 4 bases and J by 8 bases, with 12 bases left in between. This CDR3 has 13 residues. The sample comes from a study of T cell responses to AZD1222 COVID-19 vaccine. As for the study in general: Second-dose timings of about 4 or about 12 weeks were pooled.

Study findings and constraints: Reportedly, nearly half of unique spike TCRs recognized epitopes outside B.1.351/B.1.1.7 mutations. Scientists sampled the repertoires only once the peak T cell response had passed. White British donors predominated, females outnumbered males, and clonal diversity was possibly underestimated.

Only in-frame clones appear in the TCRdb table, and some are missing; sequencing was by immunoSEQ multiplex PCR. The sample holds over 100,000 clones; around nine tenths are singletons and the top ten take approximately 8.4%. The sample in question was peripheral blood, obtained on day 0 of AZD1222 vaccination. The chain has TRBV6-5 and TRBJ2-1; unclear D gene. The clonotype was recovered from an adult in good health. The DNA for the CDR3 is TGTGCCAGCAGTTCCCCCACCTATCATGAGCAGTTCTTC. Translation gives CASSSPTYHEQFF.